Below, 17 T cell receptor beta chains from the same sample are listed, as sequenced in a study of ipilimumab plus nivolumab after autologous stem cell transplantation. Method: immunoSEQ multiplex PCR; TCRdb's copy keeps in-frame clones and lacks some. The sample has some 22,000 clones, just over 75% seen once. Here the sequenced sample was PBMCs, taken in a trial of ipilimumab plus nivolumab as post-transplant consolidation. The receptors originated from a male donor with diffuse large B-cell lymphoma.

CDR3 in amino acids: CASSITSLETQYF. In DNA form, the CDR3 reads TGTGCCAGTAGTATAACCAGTCTAGAGACCCAGTACTTC. This chain uses TRBV19 with TRBJ2-5; no firm D call. The germline V and J ends were trimmed by 2 bases and 4 bases, with 8 bases remaining between them. Germline V gene data show CDR1 as LNHDA and CDR2 as SQIVND (reference sequence). The CDR3 is made up of 13 amino acids.

V and J are TRBV12-5 and TRBJ1-1, with D possibly being TRBD1 (6 bases). The germline V gene has CDR1 LGHNT and CDR2 FRNRAP. CDR3 size: 15 residues. V was trimmed by 2 bases and J by 4 bases, leaving 14 bases between them. Written as DNA, the CDR3 is TGTGCTAGTGGTTTGATTCTGGGGGCGAGCACTGAAGCTTTCTTT. Translation: CASGLILGASTEAFF.

The chain carries TRBV11-2 and TRBJ1-4, with unresolved D. The CDR3 is made up of 14 amino acids. CDR1 SGHAT and CDR2 FQNNGV come from the germline V gene. V lost 1 base and J lost 6, with 9 bases in between. DNA of the CDR3: TGTGCCAGCAGCTTAGCCGGATCCCATGAAAAACTGTTTTTT. This codes for CASSLAGSHEKLFF.

The rearrangement uses TRBV30 and TRBJ1-5; D remains unclear. Looked up from germline, CDR1 is GTSNPN and CDR2 is SVGIG (reference sequence). V lost 1 base, J lost 5 bases, and 9 bases lay in between. The length of the CDR3 is 13 residues. In DNA, the CDR3 is TGTGCCTGGAGTGCGGGCGGCTATCAGCCCCAGCATTTT. Its translation: CAWSAGGYQPQHF.

This clone was counted only a few times. The V and J genes are TRBV4-1 and TRBJ2-2, with TRBD2 matching over 12 bases. The CDR3 covers 18 residues. The V and J ends lost 4 bases and 0 bases, in that order; junction bases with no gene match: 6. Germline CDR1 reads MGHRA; CDR2 reads YSYEKL. The CDR3 DNA is TGCGCCAGCAGCCGCGGACTAGCGGGGTATACGAACACCGGGGAGCTGTTTTTT. Its protein is CASSRGLAGYTNTGELFF.

CDR3 sequence reads: CASSRILRGPRSDTQYF. In DNA, the CDR3 is TGTGCCAGCAGCCGGATACTCCGGGGGCCACGTTCCGATACGCAGTATTTT. The rearrangement uses TRBV7-6 and TRBJ2-3; D may correspond to TRBD1 or TRBD2 (6 bases each). V lost 5 bases and J 6 bases, leaving 24 bases between the germline ends. The CDR3 extends over 17 amino acids. Looked up from germline, CDR1 is SGHVS and CDR2 is FNYEAQ.

This chain uses TRBV7-2 with TRBJ2-3; 10 bases line up with TRBD1. Germline CDR1 is SGHTA and CDR2 is FQGNSA. The V gene end was trimmed by 5 bases and the J gene end by 7 bases; junction bases not matched to a gene: 6. The CDR3 consists of 14 residues. The CDR3 region has the DNA TGTGCCAGCAGCCCCGGACAGGGGGGGAATACGCAGTATTTT. Translated, it gives CASSPGQGGNTQYF.

In its sample, this clone was seen once. The rearrangement joins TRBV6-1 to TRBJ2-4, with 8 bases aligning to TRBD2. This CDR3 has 15 residues. Germline V gene sequence: CDR1 MNHNS, CDR2 SASEGT. J was trimmed by 5 bases and V by 7 bases; bases with no gene match: 10. The CDR3 region is CASTQRGGFQNIQYF. The DNA of the CDR3 is TGTGCCAGCACTCAACGGGGGGGCTTTCAAAACATTCAGTACTTC.

This rearrangement joins TRBV18 to TRBJ1-5; TRBD1 matches at 8 bases. Trimming removed 4 bases from V and 6 bases from J; junction bases left unmatched: 5. The CDR3 has 14 residues. Germline CDR1 KGHSH, CDR2 LQKENI. The CDR3 region has the DNA TGTGCCAGCTCACAGGGACAGGTGGGTCAGCCCCAGCATTTT. It specifies CASSQGQVGQPQHF.

The chain recombines TRBV15 with TRBJ2-3; D not resolved. Germline assignment: CDR1 LNHNV and CDR2 YYDKDF (reference sequence). Trimming took off 1 base at V and 4 bases at J, with 3 bases between the two ends. The CDR3 contains 12 residues. CDR3 loop: CATSRVSDTQYF. The CDR3 DNA reads as TGTGCCACCAGCAGAGTGTCAGATACGCAGTATTTT.

The chain uses TRBV10-3 and TRBJ2-3; 8 bases are a match to TRBD2. The CDR3 runs 15 residues. Germline V gene data show CDR1 as ENHRY and CDR2 as SYGVKD. With 11 bases clipped from V and 1 base from J, the junction kept 11 bases outside the gene matches. The CDR3 DNA follows: TGTGCCGCCTGCCCCGGACTAGCTGGCACAGATACGCAGTATTTT. Protein: CAACPGLAGTDTQYF.

V and J are TRBV6-1 and TRBJ1-5; 8 bases fit TRBD1. Germline trimming cut 5 bases from V and 8 bases from J; bases unmatched to any gene: 5. CDR1 MNHNS and CDR2 SASEGT come from the germline V gene. This CDR3 has 13 residues. CDR3 protein: CASSTGGAEPQHF. The CDR3, as DNA: TGTGCCAGCAGTACAGGGGGTGCGGAGCCCCAGCATTTT.

The chain links TRBV9 to TRBJ2-7, with unresolved D. With 3 bases removed from V and 0 bases from J, the gap between germline ends came to 13 bases. This CDR3 comprises 15 residues. The germline V gene has CDR1 SGDLS and CDR2 YYNGEE. CDR3 region: CASSAHALTSYEQYF. Here the CDR3 DNA reads TGTGCCAGCAGCGCCCATGCCCTGACCTCCTACGAGCAGTACTTC.

The V call is TRBV19, the J call TRBJ2-3, with TRBD2 identical over 7 bases. The CDR3 has 16 residues. Germline lookup yields CDR1 LNHDA and CDR2 SQIVND (reference sequence). The V segment lost 5 bases and the J segment 0 bases; nucleotides outside the gene matches: 8. CDR3 coding DNA: TGTGCCAGTAGTGATTCGGGGGGACTTAGCACAGATACGCAGTATTTT. Protein sequence: CASSDSGGLSTDTQYF.

The genes are TRBV4-1 and TRBJ1-1, with D unclear. Germline V gene sequence: CDR1 MGHRA, CDR2 YSYEKL. The CDR3 has 14 amino acids. Trimming stripped 3 bases from V and 2 bases from J, with 10 bases between. The CDR3 sequence: CASSQMVGNTEAFF. Written as DNA, the CDR3 is TGCGCCAGCAGCCAGATGGTGGGAAACACTGAAGCTTTCTTT.

The J gene is TRBJ2-1, the V gene TRBV15; possibly TRBD1 or TRBD2 for D (5 bases each). Germline V CDR1 and CDR2: LNHNV, YYDKDF (reference sequence). CDR3 length: 14 amino acids. V lost 0 bases to trimming and J lost 8 bases, with 11 bases between them. CDR3 sequence: CATSRERGGDEQFF. The CDR3, as DNA: TGTGCCACCAGCAGAGAGAGGGGCGGAGATGAGCAGTTCTTC. The full variable domain, in which reference TRBV15 and TRBJ2-1 provide the parts outside the CDR3, is DAMVIQNPRYQVTQFGKPVTLSCSQTLNHNVMYWYQQKSSQAPKLLFHYYDKDFNNEADTPDNFQSRRPNTSFCFLDIRSPGLGDTAMYLCATSRERGGDEQFFGPGTRLTVL.

The V call is TRBV7-6, the J call TRBJ1-5; TRBD1 is a possible D gene (5 bases). Trimming took 4 bases from V and 6 from J, leaving 10 bases between them. The CDR3 consists of 13 residues. Per germline, CDR1 SGHVS and CDR2 FNYEAQ. The CDR3 DNA follows: TGTGCCAGCAGCTCCCCGGGACTTCAGCCCCAGCATTTT. This gives the protein CASSSPGLQPQHF. Full variable domain (rest looked up from reference TRBV7-6 and TRBJ1-5): GAGVSQSPRYKVTKRGQDVALRCDPISGHVSLYWYRQALGQGPEFLTYFNYEAQQDKSGLPNDRFSAERPEGSISTLTIQRTEQRDSAMYRCASSSPGLQPQHFGDGTRLSIL.